The next 26 T cell receptor beta chains were all read from a single sample in a study of blood T cell repertoires in COVID-19. Assay: immunoSEQ multiplex PCR; the TCRdb copy retains only in-frame clones and omits some. This table has over 200,000 clones, 70% to 90% appearing once. Sequenced material: PBMCs or T cells enriched from blood (not recorded which). Receptor source: a woman in her forties or fifties who had recovered from COVID-19.

The rearrangement uses TRBV7-9 and TRBJ2-7; D is undetermined. The ends were cut back, 1 base at V and 2 bases at J, with 6 bases in the middle. The length of the CDR3 is 13 residues. Germline assignment: CDR1 SEHNR and CDR2 FQNEAQ (reference sequence). The CDR3: CASSLVSAYEQYF. For the CDR3, the DNA is TGTGCCAGCAGCTTAGTCTCGGCCTACGAGCAGTACTTC.

The chain carries TRBV5-4 and TRBJ2-1, with TRBD2 matching over 13 bases. V dropped 4 bases and J dropped 3; count of bases not matched to a gene: 4. This CDR3 comprises 16 residues. Germline V gene data show CDR1 as SGHNT and CDR2 as YYREEE (reference sequence). In nucleotides, the CDR3 is TGTGCCAGCAGCCGAGGACTAGCGGGAGACTACAATGAGCAGTTCTTC. It encodes CASSRGLAGDYNEQFF.

The rearrangement joins TRBV5-1 to TRBJ1-4; D not certain. There are 13 residues in the CDR3. V lost 0 bases and J lost 7, with 7 bases in between. In germline, CDR1 is SGHRS, CDR2 YFSETQ. This CDR3 is CASSLGSGEKLFF. The CDR3 DNA reads TGCGCCAGCAGCTTGGGGTCGGGTGAAAAACTGTTTTTT.

CDR3 DNA: TGTGCCAGCAGTCCCCGGTGGAGGTCAGAGACCCAGTACTTC. Translating it yields CASSPRWRSETQYF. The V call is TRBV3-1 (or the pseudogene TRBV3-2), the J call TRBJ2-5, with a possible D match to TRBD2 (5 bases). The length of the CDR3 is 14 residues. Trimming took 6 bases from V and 4 from J, leaving 15 bases between them. CDR1 is LGHDT, CDR2 YNNKEL, per germline (reference sequence).

The rearrangement links TRBV10-3 to TRBJ2-1; TRBD2 matches 8 bases. The CDR3 is 13 amino acids. Germline V gene sequence: CDR1 ENHRY, CDR2 SYGVKD. V lost 8 bases to trimming and J lost 5 bases; unmatched junction nucleotides: 5. Here the CDR3 reads CAISSGSNNEQFF. CDR3 bases: TGTGCCATCTCCAGCGGGAGCAACAATGAGCAGTTCTTC.

The J gene is TRBJ1-6, the V gene TRBV28; D gene unclear. Trimming took off 7 bases at V and 3 bases at J, with 16 bases between the two ends. The CDR3 consists of 16 residues. CDR1 and CDR2 (germline): MDHEN, SYDVKM. CDR3 protein: CASTLWAGDYNSPLHF. CDR3 nucleotides: TGTGCCAGCACCTTATGGGCTGGTGACTATAATTCACCCCTCCACTTT.

This clone occurred a few times. This chain uses TRBV5-1 with TRBJ2-7, with 9 positions matching TRBD1. This CDR3 is built from 16 residues. V lost 2 bases to trimming and J lost 1 base; unmatched junction nucleotides: 7. Germline V CDR1 and CDR2: SGHRS, YFSETQ. The CDR3 region is CASSFLGQGTSYEQYF. In DNA, the CDR3 is TGCGCCAGCAGCTTCTTGGGACAGGGAACGTCCTACGAGCAGTACTTC.

A single count supports this clone. The gene calls are TRBV21-1 and TRBJ1-2. TRBV21-1 is designated a pseudogene. This CDR3 comprises 15 residues. This chain's CDR3 is CASSKGRYGNYGYTF. The CDR3 region has the DNA TGTGCCAGCAGCAAAGGGAGGTACGGTAACTATGGCTACACCTTC.

The rearrangement links TRBV5-1 to TRBJ1-1; possibly TRBD1 for D (6 bases). Germline loops: CDR1 SGHRS, CDR2 YFSETQ. The V end was cut by 0 bases, the J end by 3 bases, with 15 bases between. This CDR3 is 16 amino acids long. The CDR3, as DNA: TGCGCCAGCAGCTTGGCAGGGGCAAATGCGTACACTGAAGCTTTCTTT. It translates to CASSLAGANAYTEAFF.

The rearrangement joins TRBV3-1 (or the pseudogene TRBV3-2) to TRBJ1-1; the D gene is possibly TRBD1 (5 bases). Deletions cut 2 bases from V and 1 base from J, with 11 bases between. This CDR3 comprises 15 residues. CDR1 and CDR2 (germline): LGHDT, YNNKEL (reference sequence). The CDR3 DNA reads TGTGCCAGCAGCCAATTAGCCAGGGAGAACACTGAAGCTTTCTTT. Amino acid sequence: CASSQLARENTEAFF.

This clone showed up just a few times. The CDR3 is CASSEEGRRWNTEAFF. As DNA, the CDR3 is TGTGCCAGCAGTGAAGAAGGGAGACGCTGGAACACTGAAGCTTTCTTT. This chain uses TRBV2 with TRBJ1-1; D gene unclear. Trimming took off 1 base at V and 1 base at J, with 13 bases between the two ends. Germline V lookup: CDR1 SNHLY, CDR2 FYNNEI. This CDR3 has 16 residues.

This clone has more than one count but fewer than ten. The chain links TRBV28 to TRBJ2-7; 8 positions agree with TRBD1. CDR3 length: 16 amino acids. With 5 bases clipped from V and 1 base from J, the junction kept 10 bases outside the gene matches. Germline V gives CDR1 MDHEN, CDR2 SYDVKM. The CDR3 DNA reads as TGTGCCAGCAGTCCCTACTCAGGGGGCGCATCCTACGAGCAGTACTTC. Amino acid sequence: CASSPYSGGASYEQYF.

The CDR3 DNA follows: TGTGCCAGCAGCCAAGAATCAGGGGCAACAGGGGGCAATCAGCCCCAGCATTTT. Translating gives CASSQESGATGGNQPQHF. This rearrangement joins TRBV4-2 to TRBJ1-5, with 7 bases matching TRBD1. This CDR3 contains 18 residues. V was pared by 0 bases and J by 2 bases, with 10 bases of the junction left unmatched. Germline CDR1 and CDR2: LGHNA and YNFKEQ.

This chain links TRBV21-1 with TRBJ2-1; the listed D gene, TRBD1, was not tested against the DNA. TRBV21-1 is a known pseudogene. This CDR3 is 13 amino acids long. The CDR3: CASTDSSGSEQFF. CDR3 sequence (DNA): TGTGCCAGCACCGACTCCTCAGGGTCGGAGCAGTTCTTC.

The rearrangement joins TRBV11-1 to TRBJ2-1; D possibly corresponds to TRBD2 (6 bases). V was trimmed by 7 bases and J by 0 bases, leaving 16 bases between them. The germline gives CDR1 SGHAT, CDR2 FQDESV (reference sequence). The CDR3 covers 16 residues. CDR3 sequence reads: CASTPPRTTSYNEQFF. The CDR3 DNA reads as TGTGCCAGCACCCCCCCCCGGACTACCTCCTACAATGAGCAGTTCTTC.

The chain is built from TRBV7-2 and TRBJ2-2; the match to TRBD2 covers 7 bases. Germline V CDR1 and CDR2: SGHTA, FQGNSA. The CDR3 consists of 14 residues. V dropped 7 bases and J dropped 5; count of bases not matched to a gene: 7. The CDR3 DNA follows: TGTGCCAGCACTAGGACTAGTTCGACCGGGGAGCTGTTTTTT. Translation: CASTRTSSTGELFF.

The chain joins TRBV19 to TRBJ1-2, with 12 bases fitting TRBD1. From germline, CDR1 is LNHDA and CDR2 SQIVND (reference sequence). The CDR3 totals 17 residues. J was trimmed by 7 bases and V by 4 bases; bases with no gene match: 13. This CDR3 is CASSSLRGTGGLSGYTF. CDR3 DNA sequence: TGTGCCAGTAGTAGCCTCCGGGGGACAGGGGGCTTAAGTGGCTACACCTTC.

This clone has a single count. The rearrangement links TRBV29-1 to TRBJ2-7; maybe TRBD2 (5 bases). Germline V gene sequence: CDR1 SQVTM, CDR2 ANQGSEA. CDR3 length: 13 residues. V was shortened by 6 bases and J by 0 bases, with 12 bases between the two germline ends. The CDR3 nucleotides are TGCAGCGTACTGACGGGGAGCTCCTACGAGCAGTACTTC. This sequence encodes CSVLTGSSYEQYF.

This rearrangement joins TRBV9 to TRBJ1-2; D call uncertain. Deletions cut 6 bases from V and 3 bases from J, with 15 bases between. This CDR3 has 14 amino acids. Germline V gene data show CDR1 as SGDLS and CDR2 as YYNGEE. The CDR3 sequence is CASTWGVADYGYTF. CDR3 coding DNA: TGTGCCAGCACATGGGGAGTAGCAGACTATGGCTACACCTTC.

The gene calls are TRBV10-2 and TRBJ1-3; possible D gene TRBD1, 6 bases. From germline, CDR1 is WSHSY and CDR2 SAAADI. The CDR3 is made up of 14 amino acids. Trimming took 6 bases from V and 0 from J, leaving 9 bases between them. The CDR3 nucleotides read TGCGCCAGCAGGCCAGGGGCCTCTGGAAACACCATATATTTT. Translation: CASRPGASGNTIYF.

V and J are TRBV11-2 and TRBJ2-7; 9 nucleotides align to TRBD2. The CDR3 runs 15 residues. Losses at the gene ends were 1 base for V and 6 bases for J; bases not matched to a gene: 7. Germline assignment: CDR1 SGHAT and CDR2 FQNNGV. The CDR3 reads CASSLAGLAIGEQYF. CDR3 sequence (DNA): TGTGCCAGCAGCTTAGCGGGACTAGCTATTGGCGAGCAGTACTTC. The whole variable domain, remainder taken from reference TRBV11-2 and TRBJ2-7, is EAGVAQSPRYKIIEKRQSVAFWCNPISGHATLYWYQQILGQGPKLLIQFQNNGVVDDSQLPKDRFSAERLKGVDSTLKIQPAKLEDSAVYLCASSLAGLAIGEQYFGPGTRLTVT.

The CDR3 here is CASSQDGPGREQGGYTF. As DNA, the CDR3 is TGTGCCAGCAGCCAAGACGGACCAGGGAGGGAACAAGGTGGCTACACCTTC. The rearrangement links TRBV3-1 (or the pseudogene TRBV3-2) to TRBJ1-2; D might be TRBD1 (5 bases). Trimming cost V 0 bases and J 7 bases, with 21 bases left between them. Germline V CDR1 and CDR2: LGHDT, YNNKEL (reference sequence). The CDR3 extends over 17 amino acids.

The chain joins TRBV7-2 to TRBJ2-1; D is perhaps TRBD2 (5 bases). Germline V gene lookup returns CDR1 SGHTA and CDR2 FQGNSA. The CDR3 totals 13 residues. V gave up 0 bases and J gave up 14 bases, with 14 bases separating them. CDR3 amino acids: CASSLASVSGEFF. In DNA form, the CDR3 reads TGTGCCAGCAGCTTAGCGTCCGTATCCGGGGAGTTCTTC.

The rearrangement joins TRBV28 to TRBJ1-1; TRBD1 might be the D (6 bases). This CDR3 region has 15 residues. CDR1 is MDHEN, CDR2 SYDVKM, per germline. Trimming removed 6 bases from V and 1 base from J, with 15 bases in between. This CDR3 is CASSYSGGRNTEAFF. CDR3 nucleotide sequence: TGTGCCAGCAGCTACTCGGGGGGCAGGAACACTGAAGCTTTCTTT. The full variable domain, its missing parts supplied by reference TRBV28 and TRBJ1-1, is DVKVTQSSRYLVKRTGEKVFLECVQDMDHENMFWYRQDPGLGLRLIYFSYDVKMKEKGDIPEGYSVSREKKERFSLILESASTNQTSMYLCASSYSGGRNTEAFFGQGTRLTVV.

This clone has a single count. The chain is built from TRBV11-2 and TRBJ2-5; D is perhaps TRBD2 (6 bases). Trimming removed 5 bases from V and 5 bases from J, with 12 bases in between. Germline loops: CDR1 SGHAT, CDR2 FQNNGV. CDR3 length equals 13 residues. CDR3 amino acids: CASSRLAMETQYF. In DNA form, the CDR3 reads TGTGCCAGCAGCCGTCTAGCGATGGAGACCCAGTACTTC.

In this sample, this clone turned up once. The chain employs TRBV6-5 and TRBJ1-1, with D perhaps matching TRBD1 (5 bases). Germline V lookup: CDR1 MNHEY, CDR2 SVGAGI. The CDR3 is 13 residues long. V shed 4 bases and J shed 6 bases, with 12 bases lying between them. CDR3 nucleotides: TGTGCCAGCAGTTTACGAGCGGGGCCTGAAGCTTTCTTT. Protein: CASSLRAGPEAFF.